What follows are 6 T cell receptor beta chains derived from one specimen sequenced in a study of T cell repertoires in cytomegalovirus infection. What these receptors recognize is not known. TCRdb processed the reads anew with MiXCR; each CDR3 protein has one entry. The top ten clones hold about 14% of a sample with about 310,000 distinct CDR3 sequences, approximately 25% of them seen once. This specimen was cultured PBMCs, taken from culture after CMV antigen stimulation. All receptors derive from a human donor in good health (CMV status not recorded). Some clones in this sample may be carry-over from other donors' samples.

V gene TRBV6-1 combines with J gene TRBJ2-1, with TRBD2 matching over 10 bases. V gave up 6 bases and J gave up 9 bases; unmatched junction bases: 5. Germline CDR1 and CDR2: MNHNS and SASEGT. The CDR3 covers 13 residues. CDR3 DNA sequence: TGTGCCAGCAGAACCAAGCGGGAGGGTGAGCAGTTCTTC. It specifies CASRTKREGEQFF.

Concerning this clonotype: This may come from a read error, since a much larger clone is one base off. The conserved final phenylalanine or tryptophan is absent from the CDR3, which likely points to a read error. V usage is TRBV7-2 and J usage is TRBJ2-1; TRBD2 matches at 7 bases. There are 14 residues in the CDR3. V shed 5 bases and J 5 bases; nucleotides not matched to a gene: 6. Germline V gene sequence: CDR1 SGHTA, CDR2 FQGNSA. This chain's CDR3 is CASSVFSGNNEQFL. CDR3 bases: TGTGCCAGCAGCGTTTTCAGCGGGAACAATGAGCAGTTCCTC.

This chain joins TRBV6-1 and TRBJ2-2; D might be TRBD1 (6 bases). The CDR3 consists of 14 residues. Trimming took off 6 bases at V and 5 bases at J, with 13 bases between the two ends. Germline CDR1 is MNHNS and CDR2 is SASEGT. CDR3 sequence reads: CASREKTGTGELFF. Here the CDR3 DNA reads TGTGCCAGCAGGGAGAAGACAGGAACCGGGGAGCTGTTTTTT.

This clonotype has only a few counts. J is TRBJ2-1 and V is TRBV7-2, with 13 bases matching TRBD2. Per germline, CDR1 SGHTA and CDR2 FQGNSA. V lost 4 bases, J lost 6 bases, and 9 bases stayed unmatched. The CDR3 loop spans 17 amino acids. The CDR3 bases are TGTGCCAGCAGCTCTTTTCGGACTAGCGGGAGTGGCAATGAGCAGTTCTTC. This gives the protein CASSSFRTSGSGNEQFF.

This clonotype was observed a few times. V usage is TRBV6-5 and J usage is TRBJ2-1; D is perhaps TRBD2 (6 bases). There are 17 residues in the CDR3. From germline, CDR1 is MNHEY and CDR2 SVGAGI. Between the trimmed V and J ends, which lost 2 bases and 7 bases, there was a span of 21 bases. The CDR3 coding sequence is TGTGCCAGCAGTTACAGTCTTAGCGAACTCCGGGGGAATGAGCAGTTCTTC. This translates into CASSYSLSELRGNEQFF.

The chain uses TRBV30 and TRBJ1-1; D gene uncertain. Germline V gives CDR1 GTSNPN, CDR2 SVGIG (reference sequence). The CDR3 spans 14 residues. Trimming removed 5 bases at V and 6 bases at J, with 19 bases between. CDR3 nucleotide sequence: TGTGCCTGGCATGCGGGCGGGTCGACGGCTGAAGCTTTCTTT. Protein product: CAWHAGGSTAEAFF.